The 20 T cell receptor beta chains below all came from one sample that was sequenced in a study of blood T cell repertoires in COVID-19. The method was immunoSEQ multiplex PCR; TCRdb's version includes in-frame clones alone and lacks a portion of them. The data show a few hundred thousand clones, with 88% seen just once and about 5% held by the top ten. The sequenced material came from PBMCs or T cells enriched from blood (not recorded which). Every receptor here comes from a man aged 25-45 years who had recovered from COVID-19.

The chain employs TRBV28 and TRBJ1-3; 7 bases map to TRBD1. The V segment lost 4 bases and the J segment 4 bases; nucleotides outside the gene matches: 4. In germline, CDR1 is MDHEN, CDR2 SYDVKM. The length of the CDR3 is 14 residues. The CDR3 here is CASSYHRGGNTIYF. In DNA form, the CDR3 reads TGTGCCAGCAGTTACCACAGGGGCGGAAACACCATATATTTT. Looking up the rest from reference TRBV28 and TRBJ1-3 gives the full variable domain: DVKVTQSSRYLVKRTGEKVFLECVQDMDHENMFWYRQDPGLGLRLIYFSYDVKMKEKGDIPEGYSVSREKKERFSLILESASTNQTSMYLCASSYHRGGNTIYFGEGSWLTVV.

V gene TRBV7-9 combines with J gene TRBJ1-2; no definite D call. CDR1 and CDR2 (germline): SEHNR, FQNEAQ (reference sequence). This CDR3 has 13 amino acids. Deletions cut 6 bases from V and 3 bases from J, with 11 bases between. Written as DNA, the CDR3 is TGTGCCAGCAGTCCCCCCGTTGACTATGGCTACACCTTC. Its translation: CASSPPVDYGYTF.

The chain employs TRBV11-2 and TRBJ2-7, with D perhaps matching TRBD1 (5 bases). Germline assignment: CDR1 SGHAT and CDR2 FQNNGV. The CDR3 runs 13 residues. V shed 5 bases and J shed 5 bases, with 13 bases lying between them. The CDR3 bases are TGTGCCAGCAGCCCTCCCCTCAGGGACGAGCAGTACTTC. This gives the protein CASSPPLRDEQYF.

V usage is TRBV5-1 and J usage is TRBJ1-6; no reliable D call. Trimming shortened V by 2 bases and J by 4 bases, and 7 bases separated the two germline ends. This CDR3 region has 14 residues. CDR1 and CDR2 from the germline V gene are SGHRS and YFSETQ. The CDR3 DNA reads as TGCGCCAGCAGCTTTTCCACATATAATTCACCCCTCCACTTT. Protein product: CASSFSTYNSPLHF.

This sequence joins TRBV27 and TRBJ2-7; 10 bases agree with TRBD1. Looked up from germline, CDR1 is MNHEY and CDR2 is SMNVEV (reference sequence). The V gene end was trimmed by 3 bases and the J gene end by 6 bases; junction bases not matched to a gene: 5. The CDR3 totals 14 residues. CDR3 sequence (DNA): TGTGCCAGCAGTTTCCGGGACAGGGGTGGCGAGCAGTACTTC. Protein: CASSFRDRGGEQYF.

The rearrangement joins TRBV5-1 to TRBJ1-6; 7 bases map to TRBD1. CDR1 is SGHRS and CDR2 is YFSETQ in the germline V gene. V dropped 2 bases and J dropped 7; count of bases not matched to a gene: 9. The CDR3 consists of 16 residues. The CDR3 region is CASSFAGTAKNSPLHF. The CDR3 nucleotides are TGCGCCAGCAGCTTTGCCGGGACAGCGAAAAATTCACCCCTCCACTTT.

J is TRBJ1-4 and V is TRBV7-9, with a tentative D call TRBD1 (6 bases). This CDR3 is 17 amino acids long. CDR1 and CDR2 from the germline V gene are SEHNR and FQNEAQ (reference sequence). Trimming stripped 0 bases from V and 0 bases from J, with 11 bases between. The CDR3 is CASSLAQGPATNEKLFF. DNA of the CDR3: TGTGCCAGCAGCTTAGCCCAGGGGCCAGCAACTAATGAAAAACTGTTTTTT.

This rearrangement joins TRBV4-1 to TRBJ2-7; 10 nucleotides align to TRBD2. Trimming cost V 0 bases and J 1 base; bases outside gene matches: 3. This CDR3 has 16 residues. In germline, CDR1 is MGHRA, CDR2 YSYEKL. The CDR3: CASSQDPGLASYEQYF. The DNA for the CDR3 is TGCGCCAGCAGCCAAGATCCGGGACTAGCGTCCTACGAGCAGTACTTC.

This chain uses TRBV19 with TRBJ2-7, with 7 bases lining up with TRBD1. The ends lost 6 bases at V and 1 base at J; junction bases unmatched: 9. CDR1 and CDR2 (germline): LNHDA, SQIVND (reference sequence). The CDR3 is made up of 15 amino acids. The CDR3 DNA follows: TGTGCCAGTAGCAAGGGACAGCATATATCCTACGAGCAGTACTTC. It specifies CASSKGQHISYEQYF.

This chain joins TRBV12-5 and TRBJ1-3; TRBD1 matches 7 bases. Germline V gene data show CDR1 as LGHNT and CDR2 as FRNRAP. This CDR3 is built from 17 residues. The trim removed 0 bases at V and 2 bases at J, leaving 7 bases unmatched. This chain's CDR3 is CASGLVQGGLAGNTIYF. DNA of the CDR3: TGTGCTAGTGGTTTGGTACAAGGGGGCTTGGCTGGAAACACCATATATTTT.

The chain couples TRBV7-2 to TRBJ2-3, with 7 bases matching TRBD2. The germline V gene encodes CDR1 SGHTA and CDR2 FQGNSA. The CDR3 length is 15 residues. Germline trimming cut 6 bases from V and 9 bases from J; bases unmatched to any gene: 15. The CDR3 loop is CASRHQRGYSGTQYF. The CDR3 DNA is TGTGCCAGCAGACATCAGCGGGGATACTCAGGGACGCAGTATTTT.

The chain couples TRBV7-3 to TRBJ2-2; D ambiguous. Looked up from germline, CDR1 is SGHTA and CDR2 is FQGTGA. Trimming removed 1 base from V and 5 bases from J, with 8 bases in between. CDR3 size: 14 residues. The CDR3 spells CASSLRYGTGELFF. The CDR3 nucleotides read TGTGCCAGCAGCTTAAGATACGGGACCGGGGAGCTGTTTTTT.

The V call is TRBV18, the J call TRBJ1-5; D is possibly TRBD1 (5 bases). This CDR3 region has 13 residues. V lost 3 bases and J 5 bases, leaving 8 bases between the germline ends. In germline, CDR1 is KGHSH, CDR2 LQKENI. This chain's CDR3 is CASSPSRDQPQHF. CDR3 DNA: TGTGCCAGCTCACCGAGCAGGGATCAGCCCCAGCATTTT.

The genes are TRBV5-1 and TRBJ2-5; 7 bases are shared with TRBD2. The V gene end was trimmed by 0 bases and the J gene end by 5 bases; junction bases not matched to a gene: 7. The CDR3 has 15 residues. Germline loops: CDR1 SGHRS, CDR2 YFSETQ. The CDR3 DNA is TGCGCCAGCAGCTTGGTGGGGGACTACCTCGAGACCCAGTACTTC. Protein: CASSLVGDYLETQYF. Together with reference TRBV5-1 and TRBJ2-5, the CDR3 gives the full variable domain: KAGVTQTPRYLIKTRGQQVTLSCSPISGHRSVSWYQQTPGQGLQFLFEYFSETQRNKGNFPGRFSGRQFSNSRSEMNVSTLELGDSALYLCASSLVGDYLETQYFGPGTRLLVL.

The genes are TRBV28 and TRBJ1-3; TRBD1 matches at 9 bases. The V segment lost 4 bases and the J segment 4 bases; nucleotides outside the gene matches: 5. The CDR3 consists of 15 residues. Germline V lookup: CDR1 MDHEN, CDR2 SYDVKM. The CDR3 region has the DNA TGTGCCAGCAGTTCCGGGACAGGGCTCGGAAACACCATATATTTT. It yields the protein CASSSGTGLGNTIYF.

The rearrangement joins TRBV5-4 to TRBJ2-7; the match to TRBD1 covers 9 bases. V trimming: 0 bases; J trimming: 6 bases; junction bases outside the gene matches: 4. The CDR3 is made up of 14 amino acids. Germline-derived CDR1 and CDR2 are SGHNT and YYREEE (reference sequence). The CDR3 region is CASSLGGTGSEQYF. CDR3 nucleotide sequence: TGTGCCAGCAGCTTGGGGGGGACAGGGAGCGAGCAGTACTTC.

The chain recombines TRBV30 with TRBJ1-4; D ambiguous. This CDR3 is 14 amino acids long. The ends were cut back, 0 bases at V and 4 bases at J, with 9 bases in the middle. The germline CDR1 and CDR2 sequences are GTSNPN and SVGIG (reference sequence). CDR3 loop: CAWSVPPSNEKLFF. Here the CDR3 DNA reads TGTGCCTGGAGTGTACCCCCGAGTAATGAAAAACTGTTTTTT.

This clone showed up just once. This chain links TRBV5-1 with TRBJ2-5; 8 bases agree with TRBD1. This CDR3 is 17 amino acids long. The ends lost 0 bases at V and 5 bases at J; junction bases unmatched: 12. CDR1 and CDR2 (germline): SGHRS, YFSETQ. The CDR3 DNA is TGCGCCAGCAGCTTGGATAGGACAGGGAAACTGGAGGAGACCCAGTACTTC. The encoded protein is CASSLDRTGKLEETQYF.

The rearrangement links TRBV2 to TRBJ1-2, with 9 bases identical to TRBD1. Trimming cost V 9 bases and J 5 bases; bases outside gene matches: 10. Germline CDR1 reads SNHLY; CDR2 reads FYNNEI. CDR3 length: 14 residues. Here the CDR3 reads CASIRDRDNYGYTF. CDR3 sequence (DNA): TGTGCCAGTATCCGGGACAGGGACAATTATGGCTACACCTTC.

V and J are TRBV20-1 and TRBJ2-5, with a tentative D call TRBD2 (5 bases). This CDR3 spans 12 amino acids. The germline V gene has CDR1 DFQATT and CDR2 SNEGSKA (reference sequence). V shed 3 bases and J shed 2 bases, with 7 bases lying between them. The CDR3 loop is CSASDYQETQYF. Written as DNA, the CDR3 is TGCAGTGCTAGTGACTATCAAGAGACCCAGTACTTC.